This TCR beta chain was identified during a study of T cell responses to AZD1222 COVID-19 vaccine. The germline V and J ends were trimmed by 2 bases and 2 bases, with 13 bases remaining between them. Germline V lookup: CDR1 SGDLS, CDR2 YYNGEE. CDR3 length: 16 residues. General study results and limits: All repertoire sampling was performed exclusively after the peak T cell response. Seropositive at baseline were only six AZD1222 recipients. Regions 160-218 and 743-854 dominated among vaccine-associated CD4 TCRs spanning spike.

With respect to this clone: Its antigen is currently unknown.

The data were produced by immunoSEQ multiplex PCR, yet TCRdb's version contains in-frame clones alone and is incomplete. The sample contains 100,000 to 120,000 clones, around 92% of which appear only once. This sample comprised peripheral blood, obtained on day 0 of AZD1222 vaccination. The clonotype comes from an adult in good health. The chain couples TRBV9 to TRBJ2-2, with D possibly being TRBD1 (5 bases). As DNA, the CDR3 is TGTGCCAGCAGCGTTCCAGGGCGGTCTAACACCGGGGAGCTGTTTTTT. Translation: CASSVPGRSNTGELFF.